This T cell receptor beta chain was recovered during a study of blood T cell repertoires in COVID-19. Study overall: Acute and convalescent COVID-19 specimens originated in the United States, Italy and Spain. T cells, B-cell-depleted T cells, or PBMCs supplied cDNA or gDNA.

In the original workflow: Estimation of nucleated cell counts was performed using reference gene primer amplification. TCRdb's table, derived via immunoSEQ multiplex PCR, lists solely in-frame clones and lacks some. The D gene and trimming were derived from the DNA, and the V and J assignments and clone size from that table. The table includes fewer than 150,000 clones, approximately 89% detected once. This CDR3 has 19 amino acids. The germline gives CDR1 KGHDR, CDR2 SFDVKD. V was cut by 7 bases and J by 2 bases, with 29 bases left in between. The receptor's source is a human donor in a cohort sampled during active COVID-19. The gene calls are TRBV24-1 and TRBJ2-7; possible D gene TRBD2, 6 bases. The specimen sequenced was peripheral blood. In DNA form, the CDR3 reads TGTGCCACCAGCTCCTGGACCGGGACTGTACTTGTTTGTCCCTACGAGCAGTACTTC. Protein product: CATSSWTGTVLVCPYEQYF.